These 29 T cell receptor beta chains originate from one sample sequenced in a study of cytomegalovirus exposure and HLA in healthy donors. A multiplex PCR was run with 60 Vbeta primers and 13 Jbeta primers. Data came from immunoSEQ multiplex PCR; TCRdb stores just in-frame clones and leaves some out. This repertoire shows 95,000 to 100,000 clones, about 83% found once; its top ten account for roughly 3.5%. Sequenced sample: PBMCs. Receptors were obtained from a female donor in good health and CMV-seropositive.

CDR3 protein: CASSTLAGVEQYF. The CDR3 DNA sequence: TGTGCCAGTAGTACACTAGCGGGAGTTGAGCAGTACTTC. V and J are TRBV19 and TRBJ2-7, with 11 bases fitting TRBD2. Germline CDR1 is LNHDA and CDR2 is SQIVND (reference sequence). The CDR3 length is 13 residues. The trim removed 4 bases at V and 7 bases at J, leaving 3 bases unmatched.

In DNA, the CDR3 is TGTGCCAGCAGCACCGTAGCGGGAAGCACAGATACGCAGTATTTT. Amino acid sequence: CASSTVAGSTDTQYF. J is TRBJ2-3 and V is TRBV5-4; TRBD2 aligns across 8 bases. The CDR3 runs to 15 residues. CDR1 is SGHNT and CDR2 is YYREEE in the germline V gene (reference sequence). The ends lost 4 bases at V and 0 bases at J; junction bases unmatched: 4.

The chain carries TRBV28 and TRBJ1-2, with TRBD1 matching over 8 bases. The CDR3 runs to 14 residues. The trim removed 4 bases at V and 7 bases at J, leaving 8 bases unmatched. Germline CDR1 and CDR2: MDHEN and SYDVKM. CDR3 DNA: TGTGCCAGCAGTTCCTGGACAGGGCTAGGTGGCTACACCTTC. Amino acids: CASSSWTGLGGYTF.

J is TRBJ1-2 and V is TRBV4-1, with TRBD1 matching over 9 bases. The CDR3 is 14 amino acids. The J segment lost 8 bases and the V segment lost 4 bases, leaving 8 bases of the junction unmatched. Germline assignment: CDR1 MGHRA and CDR2 YSYEKL. The CDR3 DNA reads TGCGCCAGCAGCCGTCCCGGGACAGGGACCGGCTACACCTTC. This sequence encodes CASSRPGTGTGYTF.

The V and J genes are TRBV2 and TRBJ1-3, with 9 bases identical to TRBD1. There are 14 residues in the CDR3. V gave up 8 bases and J gave up 0 bases; unmatched junction bases: 2. Germline CDR1 is SNHLY and CDR2 is FYNNEI. CDR3 nucleotides: TGTGCCAGCGGACAGGGGAGCTCTGGAAACACCATATATTTT. Its protein is CASGQGSSGNTIYF.

The chain carries TRBV19 and TRBJ1-5; D is possibly TRBD1 (6 bases). Germline lookup yields CDR1 LNHDA and CDR2 SQIVND (reference sequence). The CDR3 covers 13 residues. Trimming left V 5 bases short and J 4 bases short, with 9 bases between. CDR3 nucleotides: TGTGCCAGTAGTCTAACAGGGAATCAGCCCCAGCATTTT. Amino acids: CASSLTGNQPQHF.

The chain carries TRBV6-5 and TRBJ1-1; TRBD1 matches at 8 bases. Per germline, CDR1 MNHEY and CDR2 SVGAGI. The CDR3 has 14 residues. Losses at the gene ends were 8 bases for V and 6 bases for J; bases not matched to a gene: 11. For the CDR3, the DNA is TGTGCCAGCTTCGGGCAGGGGGCATCTGCTGAAGCTTTCTTT. Translation: CASFGQGASAEAFF.

V usage is TRBV7-9 and J usage is TRBJ2-1, with 7 bases identical to TRBD2. The CDR3 loop spans 15 amino acids. V lost 1 base to trimming and J lost 5 bases; unmatched junction nucleotides: 5. Germline-derived CDR1 and CDR2 are SEHNR and FQNEAQ (reference sequence). The CDR3 DNA reads as TGTGCCAGCAGCTTAGTTGGCGGGAGTGACAATGAGCAGTTCTTC. Its protein product is CASSLVGGSDNEQFF.

This clone was picked up a small number of times. V is TRBV6-5 and J is TRBJ2-3; 10 nucleotides agree with TRBD2. The germline V gene has CDR1 MNHEY and CDR2 SVGAGI. This CDR3 comprises 16 residues. Germline trimming cut 2 bases from V and 5 bases from J; bases unmatched to any gene: 7. CDR3 residues: CASSYRLAGVVDTQYF. The CDR3 nucleotides read TGTGCCAGCAGTTACCGGCTAGCGGGAGTGGTAGATACGCAGTATTTT.

This clone was picked up one time. This CDR3 is CASSQSPRFDNEQFF. CDR3 DNA sequence: TGTGCCAGCAGCCAGAGTCCCCGCTTTGACAATGAGCAGTTCTTC. The J gene is TRBJ2-7, the V gene TRBV4-2; D is uncertain. The DNA end is more similar to TRBJ2-1, so the J call may be wrong. Per the germline V gene, CDR1 is LGHNA and CDR2 is YNFKEQ. CDR3 size: 15 residues.

This clone showed up just once. This chain joins TRBV5-1 and TRBJ1-5, with TRBD1 matching over 8 bases. Germline CDR1 and CDR2: SGHRS and YFSETQ. Unmatched junction bases numbered 10, after V lost 2 bases and J lost 6 bases. The CDR3 is 16 amino acids. CDR3 nucleotides: TGCGCCAGCAGCTTAACAGGGACAGGTCGCGTTCAGCCCCAGCATTTT. Amino acid sequence: CASSLTGTGRVQPQHF. The whole variable domain, remainder taken from reference TRBV5-1 and TRBJ1-5, is KAGVTQTPRYLIKTRGQQVTLSCSPISGHRSVSWYQQTPGQGLQFLFEYFSETQRNKGNFPGRFSGRQFSNSRSEMNVSTLELGDSALYLCASSLTGTGRVQPQHFGDGTRLSIL.

This clone was counted a few times. The V call is TRBV6-6, the J call TRBJ2-3; D perhaps matches TRBD2 (5 bases). V was pared by 2 bases and J by 4 bases, with 10 bases between. CDR1 and CDR2 (germline): MNHNY, SVGAGI (reference sequence). This CDR3 has 14 amino acids. For the CDR3, the DNA is TGTGCCAGCAGTTACGGCCTAGCTGCAGATACGCAGTATTTT. Protein sequence: CASSYGLAADTQYF.

V usage is TRBV15 and J usage is TRBJ1-1; tentative D call: TRBD1 (6 bases). V gave up 1 base and J gave up 4 bases, with 16 bases separating them. The CDR3 sequence is 16 residues long. Germline assignment: CDR1 LNHNV and CDR2 YYDKDF (reference sequence). In DNA form, the CDR3 reads TGTGCCACCAGCAGAGTGGGATTCAGGGGAACCACTGAAGCTTTCTTT. This codes for CATSRVGFRGTTEAFF.

The chain recombines TRBV6-5 with TRBJ2-7, with 7 bases aligning to TRBD1. V lost 0 bases to trimming and J lost 2 bases; unmatched junction nucleotides: 1. This CDR3 is 14 amino acids long. Germline assignment: CDR1 MNHEY and CDR2 SVGAGI. Here the CDR3 reads CASSYSGQTYEQYF. The CDR3 nucleotides are TGTGCCAGCAGTTACTCGGGACAGACCTACGAGCAGTACTTC.

The J gene is TRBJ1-3, the V gene TRBV9, with D hard to call. Germline CDR1 and CDR2: SGDLS and YYNGEE. Trimming took off 0 bases at V and 1 base at J, with 8 bases between the two ends. The CDR3 totals 15 residues. The CDR3 here is CASSVGRMSGNTIYF. The CDR3 coding sequence is TGTGCCAGCAGCGTAGGCAGGATGTCTGGAAACACCATATATTTT.

The chain combines TRBV5-4 with TRBJ2-3, with 7 nucleotides matching TRBD2. V lost 5 bases, J lost 4 bases, and 4 bases stayed unmatched. CDR1 is SGHNT and CDR2 is YYREEE in the germline V gene (reference sequence). The CDR3 is 13 residues long. The CDR3 DNA reads as TGTGCCAGCAGGTGGGAGGGGCCAGATACGCAGTATTTT. Amino acids: CASRWEGPDTQYF.

The rearrangement joins TRBV7-9 to TRBJ1-3, with 7 bases aligning to TRBD1. The CDR3 runs 14 residues. V was clipped by 5 bases and J by 4 bases; unmatched bases: 5. CDR1 SEHNR and CDR2 FQNEAQ come from the germline V gene (reference sequence). Written as DNA, the CDR3 is TGTGCCAGCAGCCCCCAACAGGGGGGAAACACCATATATTTT. Translating gives CASSPQQGGNTIYF.

The rearrangement joins TRBV7-9 to TRBJ2-7, with a possible D match to TRBD2 (5 bases). V lost 5 bases, J lost 2 bases, and 22 bases lay in between. The CDR3 covers 17 residues. CDR1 is SEHNR, CDR2 FQNEAQ, per germline (reference sequence). The CDR3 DNA reads as TGTGCCAGCAGCCTTAACCCTTCAGCGGAGCTACCCTACGAGCAGTACTTC. Translation gives CASSLNPSAELPYEQYF.

Note on this clone: Other DNA sequences from this sample encode an identical CDR3 as well. The V call is TRBV9, the J call TRBJ2-1; tentative D call: TRBD2 (6 bases). CDR1 is SGDLS, CDR2 YYNGEE, per germline. V was cut by 0 bases and J by 7 bases, with 11 bases left in between. The CDR3 totals 14 residues. CDR3 bases: TGTGCCAGCAGCGTAGCCGGAGGAGGGAATGAGCAGTTCTTC. This translates into CASSVAGGGNEQFF.

This clone was detected only once. The chain couples TRBV2 to TRBJ1-2, with a tentative D call TRBD1 (6 bases). Germline V gene data show CDR1 as SNHLY and CDR2 as FYNNEI. The CDR3 totals 16 residues. V gave up 8 bases and J gave up 3 bases, with 22 bases separating them. The CDR3 is CASRNPQAGDYYGYTF. Written as DNA, the CDR3 is TGTGCCAGCCGTAATCCACAGGCAGGGGATTACTATGGCTACACCTTC.

The chain links TRBV19 to TRBJ1-1, with a weak D call TRBD1 (5 bases). The CDR3 has 13 residues. Trimming took 7 bases from V and 6 from J, leaving 15 bases between them. The V gene's germline CDR1 is LNHDA and CDR2 SQIVND (reference sequence). The CDR3 bases are TGTGCCAGTACCCTGCGGGGGGGAGCTGAAGCTTTCTTT. Its translation is CASTLRGGAEAFF.

This clone has just a few counts. The chain is built from TRBV6-1 and TRBJ1-1; D gene unclear. The CDR3 consists of 13 residues. Germline lookup yields CDR1 MNHNS and CDR2 SASEGT. The V and J ends lost 2 bases and 0 bases respectively, with 4 bases between them. In DNA form, the CDR3 reads TGTGCCAGCAGTGAATCAGTGAACACTGAAGCTTTCTTT. Protein product: CASSESVNTEAFF.

The chain is built from TRBV25-1 and TRBJ2-7, with 7 positions matching TRBD1. The V and J ends lost 1 base and 4 bases, in that order; junction bases with no gene match: 7. This CDR3 region has 15 residues. Germline CDR1 and CDR2: MGHDK and SYGVNS. CDR3 nucleotide sequence: TGTGCCAGCAGTGAATTGGAGGACAGGCCTTACGAGCAGTACTTC. As protein: CASSELEDRPYEQYF.

This clone appeared a single time. This chain links TRBV7-8 with TRBJ1-1; tentatively, D is TRBD1 (6 bases). The germline V and J ends were trimmed by 4 bases and 0 bases, with 15 bases remaining between them. The V gene's germline CDR1 is SGHVS and CDR2 FQNEAQ. The CDR3 is made up of 16 amino acids. The CDR3 is CASSSEGQLMNTEAFF. The CDR3 DNA sequence: TGTGCCAGCAGCTCAGAAGGACAGTTGATGAACACTGAAGCTTTCTTT.

V is TRBV7-9 and J is TRBJ2-4, with a possible D match to TRBD1 (5 bases). Germline V gene lookup returns CDR1 SEHNR and CDR2 FQNEAQ (reference sequence). Trimming took off 11 bases at V and 2 bases at J, with 13 bases between the two ends. The CDR3 length is 13 residues. The chain's CDR3 is CASRAGPKNIQYF. CDR3 DNA sequence: TGTGCCTCAAGGGCAGGGCCCAAAAACATTCAGTACTTC.

The CDR3 spells CASSIHVTGGNSPLHF. DNA of the CDR3: TGTGCCAGTAGTATACATGTCACAGGGGGGAATTCACCCCTCCACTTT. The chain is built from TRBV19 and TRBJ1-6; 8 bases agree with TRBD1. Germline CDR1 and CDR2: LNHDA and SQIVND (reference sequence). This CDR3 is built from 16 residues. The V gene end was trimmed by 2 bases and the J gene end by 7 bases; junction bases not matched to a gene: 7.

Remarks on this clone: An end of the junction does not agree with germline; a read error may underlie this. The rearrangement links TRBV9 to TRBJ1-2; D is undetermined. Looked up from germline, CDR1 is SGDLS and CDR2 is YYNGEE. The CDR3 is 8 residues long. The CDR3 coding sequence is TGTGCCAGCAGCCCCCGGGCCTTC. It is translated as CASSPRAF.

The V gene is TRBV25-1, the J gene TRBJ2-2, with 14 positions matching TRBD2. The CDR3 has 16 amino acids. J lost 5 bases, V lost 7 bases, and 6 bases had no gene match. Germline CDR1 reads MGHDK; CDR2 reads SYGVNS. CDR3 region: CASKGLAGDGTGELFF. In nucleotides, the CDR3 is TGTGCCAGCAAGGGACTAGCGGGAGATGGTACCGGGGAGCTGTTTTTT. Based on the CDR3 plus reference TRBV25-1 and TRBJ2-2, the full variable domain is EADIYQTPRYLVIGTGKKITLECSQTMGHDKMYWYQQDPGMELHLIHYSYGVNSTEKGDLSSESTVSRIRTEHFPLTLESARPSHTSQYLCASKGLAGDGTGELFFGEGSRLTVL.

The chain employs TRBV5-1 and TRBJ1-1; D call uncertain. CDR3 length: 18 residues. Germline CDR1 and CDR2: SGHRS and YFSETQ. V was clipped by 0 bases and J by 7 bases, with 25 bases between them. Here the CDR3 reads CASSLAGVLSGGRSEAFF. CDR3 DNA: TGCGCCAGCAGCTTGGCGGGTGTTTTGTCGGGAGGGAGGAGTGAAGCTTTCTTT.